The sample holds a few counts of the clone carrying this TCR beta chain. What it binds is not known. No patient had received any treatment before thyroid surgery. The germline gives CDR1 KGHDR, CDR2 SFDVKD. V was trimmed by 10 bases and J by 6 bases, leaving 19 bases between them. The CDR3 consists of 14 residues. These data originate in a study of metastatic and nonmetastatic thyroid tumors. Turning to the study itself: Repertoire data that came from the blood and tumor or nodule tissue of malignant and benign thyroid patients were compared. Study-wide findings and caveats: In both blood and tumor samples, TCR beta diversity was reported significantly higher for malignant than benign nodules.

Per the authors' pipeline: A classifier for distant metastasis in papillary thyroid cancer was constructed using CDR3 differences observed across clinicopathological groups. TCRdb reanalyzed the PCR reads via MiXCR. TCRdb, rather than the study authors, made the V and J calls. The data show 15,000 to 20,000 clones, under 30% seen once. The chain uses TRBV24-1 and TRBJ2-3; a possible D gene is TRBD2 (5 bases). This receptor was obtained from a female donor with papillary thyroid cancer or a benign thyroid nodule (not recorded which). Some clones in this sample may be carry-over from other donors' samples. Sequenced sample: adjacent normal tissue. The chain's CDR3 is CATTGREGSDTQYF. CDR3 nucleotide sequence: TGTGCCACTACGGGTCGGGAAGGTAGTGATACGCAGTATTTT.